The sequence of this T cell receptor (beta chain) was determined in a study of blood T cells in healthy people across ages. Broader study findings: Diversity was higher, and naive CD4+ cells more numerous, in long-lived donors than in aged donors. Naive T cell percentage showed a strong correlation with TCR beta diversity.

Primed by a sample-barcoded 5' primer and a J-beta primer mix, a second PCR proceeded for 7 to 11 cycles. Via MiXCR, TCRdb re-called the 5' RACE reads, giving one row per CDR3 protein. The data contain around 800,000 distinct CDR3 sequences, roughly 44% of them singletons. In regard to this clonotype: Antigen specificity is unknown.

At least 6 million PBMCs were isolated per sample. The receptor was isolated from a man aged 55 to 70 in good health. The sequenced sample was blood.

The CDR3 DNA reads TGCGCCACCGTCCTAACAGGGGGCTATTACGAGCAGTACTTC. It specifies CATVLTGGYYEQYF. The chain joins TRBV10-2 to TRBJ2-5; 9 positions agree with TRBD1. The closer fit of TRBJ2-7 to the DNA end suggests the J call may be wrong. The CDR3 extends over 14 amino acids. Germline V gene lookup returns CDR1 WSHSY and CDR2 SAAADI.